What follows describes a single T cell receptor (beta chain). The antigen is undetermined. This specimen belongs to a study of OX40 agonist ivuxolimab in advanced cancers. Study-wide context: Three patients showed partial responses: one hepatocellular carcinoma and two cutaneous melanoma cases.

This table comes from immunoSEQ multiplex PCR, and its TCRdb copy is limited to in-frame clones, with some not included. Altogether 25,000 to 35,000 clones are present, roughly 88% being singletons, with the ten largest covering under 30%. Study observations and caveats: More expanded clones were seen, on average, in CD8+ T cells than in CD4+.

The TCR originated in an adult with an advanced solid tumor such as melanoma, head and neck, liver or kidney cancer. The source material was CD4+ or CD8+ T cells sorted from blood, sampled in a trial of the OX40 agonist ivuxolimab.

DNA of the CDR3: TGTGCCAGCAGTTTACCTTCTGAGGGGGGTGCGGGAAACACCATATATTTT. Translation: CASSLPSEGGAGNTIYF. The chain joins TRBV28 to TRBJ1-3; a possible D gene is TRBD1 (6 bases). The CDR3 length is 17 residues. Trimming stripped 2 bases from V and 4 bases from J, with 18 bases between. CDR1 and CDR2 from the germline V gene are MDHEN and SYDVKM.